A selection of T cell receptor beta chains follows, all from one sample in a study of blood T cells in healthy people across ages. One entry per CDR3 protein, called by TCRdb with MiXCR from the 5' RACE reads. The sample holds 450,000 to 700,000 distinct CDR3 sequences; about 26% are singletons and the top ten take less than 20%. Sequencing was performed on blood. These receptors were obtained from a woman between 65 and 79 years old in good health. Each CDR3 is given with its conserved first and last residue. The D gene is left open where the match is weak. Clone size, where shown, is once, few, many, or a class for clones that have expanded.

size	D	J	V	CDR3	DNA
once	.	TRBJ1-1	TRBV5-1	CASSLEGGYTEAFF	TGCGCCAGCAGCTTGGAGGGGGGCTACACTGAAGCTTTCTTT
.	.	TRBJ2-3	TRBV5-1	CASSWPSDASSTDTQYF	TGCGCCAGCAGCTGGCCGTCGGACGCCTCTAGCACAGATACGCAGTATTTT
.	.	TRBJ1-2	TRBV7-2	CASSFNKGQSNYGYTF	TGTGCCAGCAGCTTCAACAAAGGACAGTCCAACTATGGCTACACCTTC
.	TRBD1	TRBJ1-2	TRBV5-6	CASSPTGAGGYTF	TGTGCCAGCAGTCCGACAGGGGCAGGTGGCTACACCTTC
few	TRBD1	TRBJ2-3	TRBV27	CASSFRTGTGDTQYF	TGTGCCAGCAGTTTTCGGACAGGGACGGGCGATACGCAGTATTTT
few	TRBD1	TRBJ2-5	TRBV11-3	CASTRTGPETQYF	TGTGCCAGCACCCGGACAGGGCCGGAGACCCAGTACTTC
few	.	TRBJ2-5	TRBV2	CASSEGRGIQETQYF	TGTGCCAGCAGTGAAGGACGGGGAATCCAAGAGACCCAGTACTTC
.	TRBD2	TRBJ2-3	TRBV3-1	CASSQTSVVKELDTQYF	TGTGCCAGCAGCCAAACTAGCGTGGTAAAGGAACTAGATACGCAGTATTTT
many	.	TRBJ2-3	TRBV6-4	CASSDSGGGSADTQYF	TGTGCCAGCAGTGACTCGGGAGGGGGAAGCGCAGATACGCAGTATTTT
.	.	TRBJ2-5	TRBV29-1	CSVRRGGPGETQYF	TGCAGCGTCCGAAGGGGGGGGCCGGGGGAGACCCAGTACTTC
many	TRBD2	TRBJ2-5	TRBV20-1	CSAAPGLASETQYF	TGCAGTGCTGCACCGGGACTAGCATCAGAGACCCAGTACTTC
.	TRBD2	TRBJ2-5	TRBV6-6	CASSYSWGGETQYF	TGTGCCAGCAGTTACTCATGGGGGGGAGAGACCCAGTACTTC
.	.	TRBJ2-7	TRBV7-9	CASRRRFREQYF	TGTGCCAGCAGACGACGATTTCGGGAGCAGTACTTC
.	.	TRBJ2-2	TRBV20-1	CSAREFSNTGELFF	TGCAGTGCTAGAGAGTTCTCGAACACCGGGGAGCTGTTTTTT
once	TRBD1	TRBJ1-5	TRBV2	CASTEMPGQSSNQPQHF	TGTGCCAGCACCGAAATGCCGGGACAGTCGAGCAATCAGCCCCAGCATTTT
few	.	TRBJ1-1	TRBV18	CASSPPGGRKAFF	TGTGCCAGCTCACCACCGGGGGGCCGAAAAGCTTTCTTT
.	TRBD1	TRBJ2-5	TRBV28	CASSLPNRGASEQYF	TGTGCCAGCAGTTTACCAAACAGGGGGGCAAGTGAGCAGTACTTC
few	.	TRBJ2-1	TRBV6-5	CASSNRDNEQFF	TGTGCCAGCAGCAACAGGGACAATGAGCAGTTCTTC
.	TRBD1	TRBJ2-1	TRBV7-2	CASRLTGGHEQFF	TGTGCCAGCAGATTGACAGGGGGACATGAGCAGTTCTTC
.	.	TRBJ2-7	TRBV12-3/TRBV12-4	CASSTRDGAYEQYF	TGTGCCAGCAGCACTAGGGACGGAGCCTACGAGCAGTACTTC
once	.	TRBJ1-2	TRBV7-9	CASSLKADNYGYTF	TGTGCCAGCAGCCTCAAGGCAGACAACTATGGCTACACCTTC
.	.	TRBJ2-7	TRBV5-1	CASSLELGSSYEQYF	TGCGCCAGCAGCTTGGAGTTGGGCTCTTCCTACGAGCAGTACTTC
.	.	TRBJ2-7	TRBV2	CASGVYYEQYF	TGTGCCAGCGGGGTCTACTACGAGCAGTACTTC
.	TRBD1	TRBJ2-1	TRBV6-2/TRBV6-3	CASTEDRGGSREQFF	TGTGCCAGCACCGAGGACAGGGGAGGATCTCGGGAGCAGTTCTTC
few	TRBD1	TRBJ2-7	TRBV5-6	CASSFTGQGVPEQYF	TGTGCCAGCAGCTTCACCGGACAGGGAGTGCCCGAGCAGTACTTC
.	TRBD1	TRBJ1-4	TRBV2	CASNLPRGTGNEKLFF	TGTGCCAGCAATCTCCCTCGGGGGACAGGGAATGAAAAACTGTTTTTT
.	.	TRBJ2-7	TRBV6-2/TRBV6-3	CASSYRDVSSYEQYF	TGTGCCAGCAGTTACAGGGACGTATCCTCCTACGAGCAGTACTTC
.	TRBD2	TRBJ2-5	TRBV9	CASSRSGGSLETQYF	TGTGCCAGCAGCCGTTCGGGGGGGAGTCTGGAGACCCAGTACTTC
once	.	TRBJ1-5	TRBV5-8	CASSDQLPTKPQHF	TGTGCCAGCAGCGATCAACTACCCACTAAGCCCCAGCATTTT
.	TRBD2	TRBJ2-7	TRBV7-2	CASSSSSGGGPYEQYF	TGTGCCAGCAGCTCGAGCAGCGGGGGGGGACCCTACGAGCAGTACTTC